This T cell receptor (beta chain) was obtained from a study of blood T cell repertoires in COVID-19. Study-level information: From the United States, Italy and Spain came samples of acute and convalescent COVID-19. The analysed material was cDNA or gDNA that came from T cells, B-cell-depleted T cells, or PBMCs.

The ends lost 3 bases at V and 6 bases at J; junction bases unmatched: 4. The CDR3 sequence is 13 residues long. CDR1 and CDR2 from the germline V gene are SGHTA and FQGNSA. In the authors' workflow: From reference gene primer amplification, estimates of nucleated cell counts were derived. The repertoire was sequenced with immunoSEQ multiplex PCR; TCRdb's copy has only in-frame clones and lacks some. The V and J calls and clone size come from that table; D and trimming were worked out from the DNA. The data contain some 350,000 clones, roughly 89% of them singletons. The clonotype was recovered from a woman under 30 who had recovered from COVID-19. V gene TRBV7-2 combines with J gene TRBJ2-7; 8 bases line up with TRBD2. Sequencing was carried out using peripheral blood. In nucleotides, the CDR3 is TGTGCCAGCAGCTTTTGGACTAGCAGCGAGCAGTACGTC. Residues: CASSFWTSSEQYV.